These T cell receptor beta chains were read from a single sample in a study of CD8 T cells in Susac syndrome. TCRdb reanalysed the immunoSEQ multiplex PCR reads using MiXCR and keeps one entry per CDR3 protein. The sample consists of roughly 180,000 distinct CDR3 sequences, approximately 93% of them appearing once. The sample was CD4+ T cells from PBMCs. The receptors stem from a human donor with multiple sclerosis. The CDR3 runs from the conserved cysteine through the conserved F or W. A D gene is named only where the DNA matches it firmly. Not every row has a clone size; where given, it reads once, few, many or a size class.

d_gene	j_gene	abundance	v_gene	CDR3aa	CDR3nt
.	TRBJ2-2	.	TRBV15	CATSSRDSTEDTGELFF	TGTGCCACCAGCTCCCGGGACTCCACTGAGGACACCGGGGAGCTGTTTTTT
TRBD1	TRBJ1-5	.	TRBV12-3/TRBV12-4	CASSGTGGTNQPQHF	TGTGCCAGCAGTGGGACAGGGGGCACCAATCAGCCCCAGCATTTT
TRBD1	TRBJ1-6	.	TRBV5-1	CASSRTGGGSPLHF	TGCGCCAGCAGCCGGACAGGTGGGGGTTCACCCCTCCACTTT
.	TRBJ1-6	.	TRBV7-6	CASSLTQKNSPLHF	TGTGCCAGCAGCTTGACACAGAAGAATTCACCCCTCCACTTT
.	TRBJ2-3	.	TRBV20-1	CSASPSSSADTQYF	TGCAGTGCTTCCCCTAGCTCATCGGCAGATACGCAGTATTTT
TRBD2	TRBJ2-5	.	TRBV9	CASSVAGGRLETQYF	TGTGCCAGCAGCGTAGCTGGCGGGAGGTTGGAGACCCAGTACTTC
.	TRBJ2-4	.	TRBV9	CASSAGIAKNIQYF	TGTGCCAGCAGCGCAGGGATAGCCAAAAACATTCAGTACTTC
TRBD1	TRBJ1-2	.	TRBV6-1	CASSDPGQAGYGYTF	TGTGCCAGCAGTGATCCCGGACAGGCGGGCTATGGCTACACCTTC
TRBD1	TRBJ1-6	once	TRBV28	CASSSRKGANSPLHF	TGTGCCAGCAGTTCACGAAAGGGGGCCAATTCACCCCTCCACTTT
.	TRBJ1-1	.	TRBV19	CASSIPGLSTEAFF	TGTGCCAGTAGTATACCAGGGTTATCCACTGAAGCTTTCTTT
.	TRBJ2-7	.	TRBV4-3	CASSQGPNQPGEQYF	TGCGCCAGCAGCCAAGGACCCAACCAGCCTGGCGAGCAGTACTTC
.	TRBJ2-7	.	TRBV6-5	CASSYVPPGRTYEQYF	TGTGCCAGCAGCTATGTACCCCCGGGACGGACTTACGAGCAGTACTTC
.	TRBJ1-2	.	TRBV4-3	CASSQGDLLLGYGYTF	TGCGCCAGCAGCCAAGGGGACTTACTTCTTGGCTATGGCTACACCTTC
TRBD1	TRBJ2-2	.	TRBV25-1	CASSALYHRRGLFAGELFF	TGTGCCAGCAGTGCTCTATATCACCGCAGGGGGCTCTTCGCCGGGGAGCTGTTTTTT
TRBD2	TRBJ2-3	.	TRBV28	CASSLAGGSVTGDTQYF	TGTGCCAGCAGTTTAGCGGGGGGCTCTGTTACTGGAGATACGCAGTATTTT
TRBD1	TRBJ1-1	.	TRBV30	CASQGAWDTEAFF	TGTGCCTCACAGGGGGCATGGGACACTGAAGCTTTCTTT
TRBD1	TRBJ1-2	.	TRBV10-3	CAISEGDSRGYTF	TGTGCCATCAGTGAGGGGGACAGTAGAGGCTACACCTTC
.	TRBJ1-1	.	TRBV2	CASRTMDHRKGFF	TGTGCCAGCAGGACCATGGACCACAGAAAGGGTTTCTTT
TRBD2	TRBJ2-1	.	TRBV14	CASSQGSGVSYNEQFF	TGTGCCAGCAGCCAAGGGAGCGGGGTCTCCTACAATGAGCAGTTCTTC
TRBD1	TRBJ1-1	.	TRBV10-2	CASSVGQGTEAFF	TGCGCCAGCAGTGTCGGACAGGGGACTGAAGCTTTCTTT